These 24 T cell receptor beta chains were sequenced from one sample in a study of CD8 T cells in ankylosing spondylitis. In TCRdb, the 5' RACE reads were re-called with MiXCR into one record per CDR3 protein. The profile shows about 130,000 distinct CDR3 sequences, approximately 9.7% of them singletons. Sequenced: blood, either unsorted or a sorted T cell fraction (not recorded which). The receptors stem from a male donor with ankylosing spondylitis or in good health (not recorded which).

This clonotype was counted a few times. This chain joins TRBV7-2 and TRBJ2-1; TRBD2 agrees at 9 bases. There are 13 residues in the CDR3. Germline lookup yields CDR1 SGHTA and CDR2 FQGNSA. The trim removed 1 base at V and 11 bases at J, leaving 3 bases unmatched. For the CDR3, the DNA is TGTGCCAGCAGCTTAGAAGGGACTAGCCAGCAGTTCTTC. This gives the protein CASSLEGTSQQFF.

Many counts were recorded for this clonotype. The chain employs TRBV20-1 and TRBJ2-5; TRBD1 agrees at 10 bases. There are 15 residues in the CDR3. Looked up from germline, CDR1 is DFQATT and CDR2 is SNEGSKA (reference sequence). The V segment lost 4 bases and the J segment 7 bases; nucleotides outside the gene matches: 12. The CDR3 spells CSATPTTGGTRTQYF. The CDR3 DNA sequence: TGCAGTGCTACCCCCACGACAGGGGGCACGAGGACCCAGTACTTC.

The gene calls are TRBV7-6 and TRBJ2-7, with TRBD1 as a possible D gene (6 bases). V shed 4 bases and J shed 2 bases, with 12 bases lying between them. The CDR3 runs 14 residues. Germline V gene data show CDR1 as SGHVS and CDR2 as FNYEAQ. CDR3 protein: CASSSRTVPYEQYF. CDR3 nucleotide sequence: TGTGCCAGCAGCTCAAGGACAGTCCCCTACGAGCAGTACTTC.

The table lists this clonotype with many counts. The rearrangement uses TRBV7-2 and TRBJ2-3; TRBD2 aligns across 10 bases. This CDR3 comprises 16 residues. Looked up from germline, CDR1 is SGHTA and CDR2 is FQGNSA. V lost 5 bases to trimming and J lost 2 bases; unmatched junction nucleotides: 7. This chain's CDR3 is CASSPPAGGPTDTQYF. As DNA, the CDR3 is TGTGCCAGCAGCCCGCCAGCGGGAGGGCCCACAGATACGCAGTATTTT.

This clonotype was seen repeatedly, ten times or more. The CDR3 DNA follows: TGCGCCAGCAGCGTGTCGGGGACAGGGATCTACGAGCAGTACTTC. Translation: CASSVSGTGIYEQYF. The genes are TRBV5-1 and TRBJ2-7, with 9 bases fitting TRBD1. Germline V CDR1 and CDR2: SGHRS, YFSETQ. This CDR3 region has 15 residues. V gave up 4 bases and J gave up 3 bases; unmatched junction bases: 8.

This clonotype was seen ten or more times. The V and J genes are TRBV12-3 or TRBV12-4 and TRBJ2-5, with TRBD2 matching over 7 bases. V was clipped by 7 bases and J by 4 bases; unmatched bases: 3. The CDR3 extends over 12 amino acids. The CDR3 protein is CASKPGGETQYF. The CDR3 bases are TGTGCCAGCAAACCGGGGGGAGAGACCCAGTACTTC.

This clonotype has just a few counts. This CDR3 reads CASSLDGAVYNEQFF. For the CDR3, the DNA is TGTGCCAGCAGCTTAGATGGCGCCGTGTACAATGAGCAGTTCTTC. J is TRBJ2-1 and V is TRBV11-2; D not certain. This CDR3 has 15 amino acids. Germline V gene sequence: CDR1 SGHAT, CDR2 FQNNGV. Trimming took off 0 bases at V and 4 bases at J, with 10 bases between the two ends. The full variable domain, its missing parts supplied by reference TRBV11-2 and TRBJ2-1, is EAGVAQSPRYKIIEKRQSVAFWCNPISGHATLYWYQQILGQGPKLLIQFQNNGVVDDSQLPKDRFSAERLKGVDSTLKIQPAKLEDSAVYLCASSLDGAVYNEQFFGPGTRLTVL.

This clonotype was observed at least ten times. The chain recombines TRBV15 with TRBJ2-7, with D perhaps TRBD2 (5 bases). V was cut by 4 bases and J by 0 bases, with 7 bases left in between. CDR1 and CDR2 (germline): LNHNV, YYDKDF (reference sequence). The length of the CDR3 is 13 residues. In DNA form, the CDR3 reads TGTGCCACCAGCATGAGGGACTCCTACGAGCAGTACTTC. Residues: CATSMRDSYEQYF.

This clonotype has only a few counts. This chain connects TRBV20-1 to TRBJ2-7; 9 bases match TRBD1. Unmatched junction bases numbered 4, after V lost 4 bases and J lost 6 bases. CDR1 DFQATT and CDR2 SNEGSKA come from the germline V gene (reference sequence). This CDR3 is built from 12 residues. Here the CDR3 reads CSANGQGTEQYF. The CDR3, as DNA: TGCAGTGCTAACGGACAGGGGACCGAGCAGTACTTC.

In this sample, this clonotype turned up many times. This chain uses TRBV5-1 with TRBJ1-3; the D is unclear. From germline, CDR1 is SGHRS and CDR2 YFSETQ. The CDR3 runs 14 residues. V lost 5 bases, J lost 4 bases, and 13 bases lay in between. CDR3 in DNA: TGCGCCAGCAGTACCGGAGATGGAGGAAACACCATATATTTT. Translated: CASSTGDGGNTIYF.

This clonotype was counted ten times or more. The chain combines TRBV5-1 with TRBJ1-2, with TRBD1 matching over 9 bases. The ends lost 0 bases at V and 4 bases at J; junction bases unmatched: 4. CDR3 length: 15 residues. The germline gives CDR1 SGHRS, CDR2 YFSETQ. CDR3 DNA: TGCGCCAGCAGCTTGGAACGACAGGGGGTCTATGGCTACACCTTC. It yields the protein CASSLERQGVYGYTF.

This clonotype was found many times. This rearrangement joins TRBV7-6 to TRBJ2-7; TRBD2 aligns across 9 bases. The CDR3 has 13 residues. Trimming at V came to 5 bases and at J to 4 bases, leaving 3 bases not matched to a gene. The V gene's germline CDR1 is SGHVS and CDR2 FNYEAQ. In DNA, the CDR3 is TGTGCCAGCAGCCCCACTAGCGGGTACGAGCAGTACTTC. Residues: CASSPTSGYEQYF.

This clonotype was detected only a few times. The chain carries TRBV28 and TRBJ2-5; D not certain. Germline V lookup: CDR1 MDHEN, CDR2 SYDVKM. With 4 bases removed from V and 5 bases from J, the gap between germline ends came to 11 bases. The CDR3 length is 13 residues. Here the CDR3 reads CASSSDWWETQYF. The CDR3 DNA reads TGTGCCAGCAGTTCAGACTGGTGGGAGACCCAGTACTTC.

Many counts were recorded for this clonotype. The gene calls are TRBV9 and TRBJ2-3, with 7 bases that match TRBD1. The CDR3 totals 18 residues. The V gene's germline CDR1 is SGDLS and CDR2 YYNGEE. With 4 bases clipped from V and 1 base from J, the junction kept 15 bases outside the gene matches. DNA for the CDR3: TGTGCCAGCAGCCCATACACCGGTACAGGGGTAGGCACAGATACGCAGTATTTT. Translation: CASSPYTGTGVGTDTQYF.

In this sample, this clonotype turned up many times. The chain's CDR3 is CSVEGTRTYNEQFF. The CDR3 bases are TGCAGCGTTGAAGGGACTAGAACCTACAATGAGCAGTTCTTC. The chain couples TRBV29-1 to TRBJ2-1; 7 bases match TRBD2. CDR3 length equals 14 residues. The V gene's germline CDR1 is SQVTM and CDR2 ANQGSEA. The J segment lost 2 bases and the V segment lost 1 base, leaving 2 bases of the junction unmatched.

This clonotype was seen a few times. CDR3 loop: CATSRDGGGSQPQHF. The CDR3 DNA reads as TGTGCCACCAGCAGAGATGGAGGGGGCAGTCAGCCCCAGCATTTT. The chain carries TRBV15 and TRBJ1-5, with TRBD1 identical over 7 bases. From germline, CDR1 is LNHNV and CDR2 YYDKDF (reference sequence). The CDR3 is 15 amino acids. V was pared by 0 bases and J by 6 bases, with 5 bases of the junction left unmatched.

In this sample, this clonotype turned up many times. The gene calls are TRBV6-4 and TRBJ2-2; 16 bases agree with TRBD2. The V gene's germline CDR1 is MRHNA and CDR2 SNTAGT. The CDR3 runs 21 residues. V trimming: 5 bases; J trimming: 1 base; junction bases outside the gene matches: 13. For the CDR3, the DNA is TGTGCCAGCAGTATCTACCCGGGACTAGCGGGAGGGCCTGAGAACACCGGGGAGCTGTTTTTT. Residues: CASSIYPGLAGGPENTGELFF.

The table lists this clonotype with many counts. The rearrangement links TRBV20-1 to TRBJ2-7; D remains ambiguous. CDR1 is DFQATT, CDR2 SNEGSKA, per germline (reference sequence). V dropped 0 bases and J dropped 6 bases, with 18 bases sitting between them. The CDR3 has 15 residues. DNA for the CDR3: TGCAGTGCTAGAGATCATCAGGTCGCGATTTCCGAGCAGTACTTC. Its protein product is CSARDHQVAISEQYF.

In its sample, this clonotype was seen many times. The rearrangement links TRBV20-1 to TRBJ2-3; D may correspond to TRBD1 or TRBD2 (5 bases each). V shed 1 base and J shed 3 bases, with 20 bases lying between them. The germline V gene has CDR1 DFQATT and CDR2 SNEGSKA (reference sequence). This CDR3 is built from 17 residues. The CDR3 nucleotides read TGCAGTGCTAGAGGGGACCTGCAGGCACCCGGGACAGATACGCAGTATTTT. The encoded protein is CSARGDLQAPGTDTQYF.

This chain's CDR3 is CASSEGFNTEAFF. The CDR3, as DNA: TGTGCCAGTAGTGAGGGATTTAACACTGAAGCTTTCTTT. The V and J genes are TRBV19 and TRBJ1-1, with no clear D. Trimming removed 5 bases from V and 2 bases from J, with 9 bases in between. CDR1 and CDR2 (germline): LNHDA, SQIVND (reference sequence). This CDR3 has 13 residues.

V and J are TRBV20-1 and TRBJ2-7; a weak D match, TRBD1 (6 bases). From germline, CDR1 is DFQATT and CDR2 SNEGSKA (reference sequence). The CDR3 length is 16 residues. V was trimmed by 3 bases and J by 3 bases, leaving 21 bases between them. The CDR3 reads CSASGHTGNRVYEQYF. In nucleotides, the CDR3 is TGCAGTGCTAGCGGACACACAGGGAATAGGGTCTACGAGCAGTACTTC.

The sample holds a few counts of this clonotype. The chain employs TRBV4-3 and TRBJ2-5; D gene uncertain. The V end was cut by 0 bases, the J end by 2 bases, with 7 bases between. Germline V gene sequence: CDR1 LGHNA, CDR2 YSLEER. CDR3 length equals 14 residues. CDR3 in amino acids: CASSQDGYQETQYF. Here the CDR3 DNA reads TGCGCCAGCAGCCAAGATGGGTATCAAGAGACCCAGTACTTC.

The chain is built from TRBV7-8 and TRBJ2-1, with 10 bases matching TRBD2. The CDR3 runs 13 residues. The V and J ends lost 6 bases and 15 bases, in that order; junction bases with no gene match: 11. Germline V lookup: CDR1 SGHVS, CDR2 FQNEAQ. This CDR3 reads CASSSRLAGAPFF. The CDR3 DNA is TGTGCCAGCAGTTCCAGACTAGCGGGTGCCCCGTTCTTC. Full variable domain (rest looked up from reference TRBV7-8 and TRBJ2-1): GAGVSQSPRYKVAKRGQDVALRCDPISGHVSLFWYQQALGQGPEFLTYFQNEAQLDKSGLPSDRFFAERPEGSVSTLKIQRTQQEDSAVYLCASSSRLAGAPFFGPGTRLTVL.

This clonotype was detected ten times or more. The rearrangement links TRBV11-2 to TRBJ2-5, with 8 bases aligning to TRBD2. The V gene's germline CDR1 is SGHAT and CDR2 FQNNGV. V was clipped by 0 bases and J by 1 base; unmatched bases: 7. CDR3 length: 17 residues. The CDR3 coding sequence is TGTGCCAGCAGCTTAGACCCCTCTAGCGGGCCCCAAGAGACCCAGTACTTC. Translated, it gives CASSLDPSSGPQETQYF.